This TCR beta chain was sequenced during a study of cytomegalovirus exposure and HLA in healthy donors. V was pared by 1 base and J by 1 base, with 10 bases between. The CDR3 is made up of 15 amino acids. The V gene's germline CDR1 is SGHTA and CDR2 FQGNSA. Researchers ran the PCR with 60 Vbeta and 13 Jbeta primers. Profiling relied on immunoSEQ multiplex PCR, and the TCRdb table lists in-frame clones only, not all of them. The data hold about 130,000 clones, with approximately 78% observed a single time. This TCR was recovered from a woman aged 50 to 65 in good health and CMV-seropositive. Specimen: PBMCs. This chain joins TRBV7-2 and TRBJ1-1; D perhaps matches TRBD1 (6 bases). The CDR3 sequence is CASSLGDRKNTEAFF. The CDR3 coding sequence is TGTGCCAGCAGCTTAGGTGACAGGAAGAACACTGAAGCTTTCTTT.